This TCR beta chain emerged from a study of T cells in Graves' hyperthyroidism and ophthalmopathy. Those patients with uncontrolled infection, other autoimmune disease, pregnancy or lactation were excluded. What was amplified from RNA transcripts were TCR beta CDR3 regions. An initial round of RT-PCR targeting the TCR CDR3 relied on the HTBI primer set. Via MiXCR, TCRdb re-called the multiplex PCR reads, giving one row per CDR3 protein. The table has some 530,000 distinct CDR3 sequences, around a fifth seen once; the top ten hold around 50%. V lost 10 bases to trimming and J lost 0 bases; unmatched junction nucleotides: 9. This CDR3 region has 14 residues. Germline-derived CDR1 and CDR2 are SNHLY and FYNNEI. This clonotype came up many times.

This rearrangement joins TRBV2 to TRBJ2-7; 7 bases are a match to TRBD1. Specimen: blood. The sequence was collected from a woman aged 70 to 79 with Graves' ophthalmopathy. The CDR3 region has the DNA TGTGCCATCCTCACCCGGGACAGCTCCTACGAGCAGTACTTC. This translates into CAILTRDSSYEQYF.